Listed below are T cell receptor beta chains from one sample, sequenced in a study of blood T cell repertoires in COVID-19. Assay: immunoSEQ multiplex PCR; the TCRdb copy retains only in-frame clones and omits some. The sample contains 88,000 or so clones, approximately 81% of which appear only once. The specimen sequenced was peripheral blood. These receptors originate from a man aged 60 to 75 with acute or convalescent COVID-19. CDR3s include the opening cysteine and the closing phenylalanine or tryptophan. D genes are given only for firm matches. Size tells how often a clone was seen (once, few, many) or the class of an expanded clone, and some rows leave it out.

V	J	D	size	CDR3	DNA
TRBV24-1	TRBJ2-3	TRBD2	few	CATSDLTSGSADTQYF	TGTGCCACCAGTGACCTGACTAGCGGGAGTGCAGATACGCAGTATTTT
TRBV18	TRBJ1-1	.	.	CASSPPQGPTEAFF	TGTGCCAGCTCACCACCACAGGGCCCCACTGAAGCTTTCTTT
TRBV27	TRBJ2-7	TRBD2	.	CASSFILAGGPSEQYF	TGTGCCAGCAGTTTTATTCTAGCGGGAGGGCCGAGCGAGCAGTACTTC
TRBV9	TRBJ2-2	.	.	CASSVRDWMNTGELFF	TGTGCCAGCAGCGTGCGGGACTGGATGAACACCGGGGAGCTGTTTTTT
TRBV4-1	TRBJ2-7	.	.	CASSQDRGREQYF	TGCGCCAGCAGCCAAGATCGTGGGCGCGAGCAGTACTTC
TRBV19	TRBJ2-3	TRBD2	.	CASSKLAGGTDTQYF	TGTGCCAGTAGTAAACTAGCGGGAGGCACAGATACGCAGTATTTT
TRBV7-2	TRBJ1-5	TRBD1	.	CASSPQGTSNQPQHF	TGTGCCAGCAGCCCACAGGGGACAAGCAATCAGCCCCAGCATTTT
TRBV18	TRBJ2-7	TRBD2	.	CASSQLAGGTYEQYF	TGTGCCAGCTCACAACTAGCGGGGGGAACCTACGAGCAGTACTTC
TRBV7-3	TRBJ2-2	TRBD1	.	CASSQDRGRNTGELFF	TGTGCCAGCAGCCAAGACAGGGGGCGTAACACCGGGGAGCTGTTTTTT
TRBV30	TRBJ1-4	.	.	CACSPRGAREKLFF	TGTGCCTGCTCCCCCCGGGGAGCTCGGGAAAAACTGTTTTTT
TRBV6-6	TRBJ2-5	.	few	CASSPQGVAQYF	TGTGCCAGCAGTCCACAAGGGGTGGCCCAGTACTTC
TRBV24-1	TRBJ2-2	.	.	CATSNGGLNTGELFF	TGTGCCACCAGTAATGGAGGGTTGAACACCGGGGAGCTGTTTTTT
TRBV11-2	TRBJ2-6	TRBD2	.	CASSLGTSGRPGANVLTF	TGTGCCAGCAGCTTAGGTACTAGCGGGAGGCCCGGGGCCAACGTCCTGACTTTC
TRBV6-5	TRBJ2-7	TRBD1	few	CASSNAGTGTYEQYF	TGTGCCAGCAGTAACGCCGGGACAGGGACTTATGAGCAGTACTTC
TRBV20-1	TRBJ2-1	.	once	CSASWASSYNEQFF	TGCAGTGCTAGTTGGGCGAGCTCCTACAATGAGCAGTTCTTC
TRBV11-2	TRBJ2-5	TRBD2	.	CASSLGIAGDVETQYF	TGTGCCAGCAGCTTAGGAATAGCGGGAGATGTTGAGACCCAGTACTTC
TRBV5-6	TRBJ2-7	TRBD2	.	CASSDQTSGAYEQYF	TGTGCCAGCAGCGACCAGACTAGCGGTGCCTACGAGCAGTACTTC
TRBV19	TRBJ2-2	.	.	CASSPSGRDTGELFF	TGTGCCAGTAGTCCAAGCGGTCGAGACACCGGGGAGCTGTTTTTT
TRBV6-5	TRBJ2-7	TRBD1	.	CASSNRDRGDEQYF	TGTGCCAGCAGTAACCGGGACAGGGGCGACGAGCAGTACTTC
TRBV12-3/TRBV12-4	TRBJ1-2	.	few	CASSFGSTYGYTF	TGTGCCAGCAGTTTCGGTAGCACCTATGGCTACACCTTC
TRBV20-1	TRBJ1-2	.	.	CSARDNGYTF	TGCAGTGCTAGAGATAATGGCTACACCTTC
TRBV5-5	TRBJ2-1	TRBD1	once	CASSLGGQGFYNEQFF	TGTGCCAGCAGCTTGGGAGGACAGGGTTTCTACAATGAGCAGTTCTTC
TRBV3-1/TRBV3-2	TRBJ2-1	TRBD1	.	CASRGDRVYNEQFF	TGTGCCAGCAGGGGAGACAGGGTCTACAATGAGCAGTTCTTC
TRBV5-4	TRBJ1-5	TRBD1	.	CASSSQGAINQPQHF	TGTGCCAGCAGCTCACAGGGGGCGATAAATCAGCCCCAGCATTTT
TRBV27	TRBJ2-3	TRBD2	.	CASSYSSGTTDTQYF	TGTGCCAGCAGTTACTCTAGCGGGACGACAGATACGCAGTATTTT
TRBV5-6	TRBJ2-7	.	.	CASSSYYEQYF	TGTGCCAGCAGCTCTTACTACGAGCAGTACTTC
TRBV6-1	TRBJ1-5	.	.	CASSEAYSNQPQHF	TGTGCCAGCAGTGAAGCGTATAGCAATCAGCCCCAGCATTTT
TRBV21-1	TRBJ2-3	.	.	CASSKQGPGIAQDRDLTPDTQYF	TGTGCCAGCAGCAAGCAGGGCCCGGGGATTGCCCAGGACAGGGACCTAACACCCGATACGCAGTATTTT
TRBV7-2	TRBJ1-2	TRBD1	.	CASSLDRGTGGYTF	TGTGCCAGCAGCTTAGACAGGGGCACGGGAGGCTACACCTTC
TRBV15	TRBJ1-2	.	.	CATSSGGTSYGYTF	TGTGCCACCAGCAGTGGGGGGACGTCCTATGGCTACACCTTC
TRBV19	TRBJ2-1	TRBD2	.	CATATSGKLGNEQFF	TGTGCCACCGCGACTAGCGGGAAGTTGGGGAATGAGCAGTTCTTC
TRBV19	TRBJ1-2	.	.	CASIESGTSRGGYTF	TGTGCCAGTATTGAGTCCGGGACATCCCGTGGAGGCTACACCTTC
TRBV18	TRBJ2-3	.	.	CASSPPTSTDTQYF	TGTGCCAGCTCACCACCCACTAGCACAGATACGCAGTATTTT
TRBV4-3	TRBJ1-1	TRBD1	few	CASSQTGGGTEAFF	TGCGCCAGCAGCCAGACAGGGGGAGGGACTGAAGCTTTCTTT
TRBV28	TRBJ1-1	TRBD1	few	CASLRTGNTEAFF	TGTGCCAGCCTCCGGACAGGGAACACTGAAGCTTTCTTT
TRBV5-6	TRBJ1-1	.	.	CASSLEGEGSAGNTEAFF	TGTGCCAGCAGCTTGGAGGGGGAGGGGAGCGCCGGGAACACTGAAGCTTTCTTT